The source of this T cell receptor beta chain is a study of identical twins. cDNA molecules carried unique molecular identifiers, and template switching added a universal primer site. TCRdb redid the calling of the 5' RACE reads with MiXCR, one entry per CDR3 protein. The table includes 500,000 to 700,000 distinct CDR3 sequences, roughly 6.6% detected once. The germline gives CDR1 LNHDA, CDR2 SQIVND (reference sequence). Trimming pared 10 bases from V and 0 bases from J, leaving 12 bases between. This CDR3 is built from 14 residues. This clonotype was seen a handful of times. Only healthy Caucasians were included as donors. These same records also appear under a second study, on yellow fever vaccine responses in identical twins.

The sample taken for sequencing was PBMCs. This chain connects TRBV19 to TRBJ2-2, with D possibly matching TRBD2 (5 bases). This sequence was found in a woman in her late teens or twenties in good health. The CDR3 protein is CATAWTSNTGELFF. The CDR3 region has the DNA TGTGCCACCGCGTGGACTTCGAACACCGGGGAGCTGTTTTTT.